This TCR beta chain was captured by sequencing in a study of T cell responses to AZD1222 COVID-19 vaccine. Sequencing used immunoSEQ multiplex PCR; TCRdb keeps in-frame clones, though not all of them. Of about 90,000 clones in the sample, more than 75% are singletons; the top ten hold approximately 5.2%. V lost 0 bases and J 4 bases, leaving 12 bases between the germline ends. The CDR3 has 15 amino acids. Germline CDR1 and CDR2: SNHLY and FYNNEI. This receptor was taken from an adult in good health. This sequence joins TRBV2 and TRBJ1-2; D is unclear. The sequencing used peripheral blood, collected on day 0 of MenACWY control vaccination. CDR3 in amino acids: CASSEAGRRAYGYTF. CDR3 nucleotide sequence: TGTGCCAGCAGTGAAGCGGGAAGAAGAGCCTATGGCTACACCTTC. The whole variable domain, filled in from reference TRBV2 and TRBJ1-2, reads EPEVTQTPSHQVTQMGQEVILRCVPISNHLYFYWYRQILGQKVEFLVSFYNNEISEKSEIFDDQFSVERPDGSNFTLKIRSTKLEDSAMYFCASSEAGRRAYGYTFGSGTRLTVV.